This TCR beta chain was found in a study of T-cell memory formation after mild COVID-19. TCRdb passed the 5' RACE reads through MiXCR, listing each CDR3 protein once. Among more than 110,000 distinct CDR3 sequences listed, 11% to 15% were seen once. This clonotype was found many times. The CDR3 contains 15 residues. With 0 bases clipped from V and 2 bases from J, the junction kept 3 bases outside the gene matches. The germline gives CDR1 SGHRS, CDR2 YFSETQ. This rearrangement joins TRBV5-1 to TRBJ1-1; the match to TRBD1 covers 8 bases. Sequenced material: PBMCs or a T cell subset sorted from them (not recorded which). This clonotype was sampled from an adult woman who had mild COVID-19 (a few samples of this study predate the infection). Cell type and time point are not known. The CDR3 is CASSLAGGPNTEAFF. The CDR3 DNA follows: TGCGCCAGCAGCTTGGCAGGGGGCCCCAACACTGAAGCTTTCTTT.